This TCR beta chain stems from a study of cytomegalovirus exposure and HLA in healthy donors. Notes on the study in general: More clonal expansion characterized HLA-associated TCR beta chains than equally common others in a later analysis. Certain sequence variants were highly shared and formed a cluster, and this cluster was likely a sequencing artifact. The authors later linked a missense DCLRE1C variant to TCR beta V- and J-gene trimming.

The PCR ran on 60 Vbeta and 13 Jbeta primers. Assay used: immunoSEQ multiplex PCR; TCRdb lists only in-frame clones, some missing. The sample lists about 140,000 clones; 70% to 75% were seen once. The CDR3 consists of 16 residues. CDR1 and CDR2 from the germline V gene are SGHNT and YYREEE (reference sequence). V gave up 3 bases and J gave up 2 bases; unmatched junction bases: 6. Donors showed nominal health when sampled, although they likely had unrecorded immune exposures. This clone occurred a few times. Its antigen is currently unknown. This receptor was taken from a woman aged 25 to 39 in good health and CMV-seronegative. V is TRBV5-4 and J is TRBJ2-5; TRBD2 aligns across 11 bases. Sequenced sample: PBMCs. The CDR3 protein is CASSSGLADYQETQYF. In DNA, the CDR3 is TGTGCCAGCAGCTCGGGACTAGCGGACTATCAAGAGACCCAGTACTTC.